This TCR beta chain derives from a study of T cell changes during pregnancy in multiple sclerosis. TCRdb's copy holds only in-frame clones and misses some; the assay was immunoSEQ multiplex PCR. The sample contains tens of thousands of clones, about 90% of which appear only once. The V gene lost 1 base and the J gene lost 0 bases, with 7 bases spanning the gap. This CDR3 spans 15 amino acids. The germline gives CDR1 LNHNV, CDR2 YYDKDF (reference sequence). The material was CD4+ T cells from peripheral blood mononuclear cells, obtained in the second trimester of pregnancy. The sequence was obtained from a female donor with multiple sclerosis, enrolled in a pregnancy study. The chain links TRBV15 to TRBJ1-5; D is ambiguous. CDR3 nucleotides: TGTGCCACCAGCAGAGCCGGTTATAGCAATCAGCCCCAGCATTTT. It is translated as CATSRAGYSNQPQHF.